The 31 T cell receptor beta chains in this list originate from one sample, sequenced in a study of blood T cells in healthy people across ages. The second PCR ran roughly 7 to 11 cycles with a sample-barcoded 5' primer and J-beta primers. TCRdb analysed the 5' RACE reads with MiXCR anew, one entry per CDR3 protein. The profile shows around 700,000 distinct CDR3 sequences, about 25% of them singletons. This same sample was also taken into another study, of T cells of mothers and their children.

Sequencing was carried out using blood. These receptors were obtained from a boy between 10 and 17 years old in good health.

The chain couples TRBV5-1 to TRBJ2-1; possibly TRBD2 for D (6 bases). V lost 4 bases and J lost 6, with 20 bases in between. Germline V gene data show CDR1 as SGHRS and CDR2 as YFSETQ. The CDR3 runs to 16 residues. The chain's CDR3 is CASSRGRLALINEQFF. As DNA, the CDR3 is TGCGCCAGCAGCCGGGGGAGACTCGCCTTGATCAATGAGCAGTTCTTC. Drawing the rest from reference TRBV5-1 and TRBJ2-1, the complete variable domain is KAGVTQTPRYLIKTRGQQVTLSCSPISGHRSVSWYQQTPGQGLQFLFEYFSETQRNKGNFPGRFSGRQFSNSRSEMNVSTLELGDSALYLCASSRGRLALINEQFFGPGTRLTVL.

This clonotype occurred a few times. The rearrangement joins TRBV7-8 to TRBJ2-7; D tentatively reads TRBD1 or TRBD2 (5 bases each). The germline V gene has CDR1 SGHVS and CDR2 FQNEAQ. The CDR3 spans 17 residues. Between the trimmed V and J ends, which lost 0 bases and 3 bases, there was a span of 18 bases. The CDR3 nucleotides read TGTGCCAGCAGCTTAGCTAGGGGTAATAGCGAGTTCTACGAGCAGTACTTC. It specifies CASSLARGNSEFYEQYF.

This chain links TRBV20-1 with TRBJ2-7; 8 bases align to TRBD2. V lost 3 bases and J lost 5; bases outside the gene matches: 9. CDR1 is DFQATT and CDR2 is SNEGSKA in the germline V gene (reference sequence). This CDR3 has 14 residues. Here the CDR3 DNA reads TGCAGTGCTAGGGGACCCGGGACTAGAGACGAGCAGTACTTC. Protein sequence: CSARGPGTRDEQYF.

This chain connects TRBV12-3 or TRBV12-4 to TRBJ1-1; D uncertain. Trimming pared 3 bases from V and 0 bases from J, leaving 8 bases between. The CDR3 is 14 residues long. CDR3: CASSFGQVNTEAFF. The CDR3 bases are TGTGCCAGCAGTTTCGGTCAGGTGAACACTGAAGCTTTCTTT.

This clonotype has more than one count but fewer than ten. The chain has TRBV29-1 and TRBJ2-7; D gene unclear. The germline V gene encodes CDR1 SQVTM and CDR2 ANQGSEA. V was trimmed by 2 bases and J by 4 bases, leaving 12 bases between them. CDR3 length: 13 amino acids. The CDR3 region is CSVELETPYEQYF. The CDR3 region has the DNA TGCAGCGTTGAACTCGAAACTCCTTACGAGCAGTACTTC.

V is TRBV29-1 and J is TRBJ2-7, with 9 positions matching TRBD1. Germline-derived CDR1 and CDR2 are SQVTM and ANQGSEA. V shed 6 bases, J shed 4 bases, and the junction held 10 bases outside the gene matches. CDR3 length equals 14 residues. CDR3 bases: TGCAGCGTAGTTTCATCCGGGACAGGGTACGAGCAGTACTTC. This translates into CSVVSSGTGYEQYF.

This clonotype has a handful of counts. The chain is built from TRBV28 and TRBJ2-7; D might be TRBD1 (5 bases). This CDR3 region has 13 residues. V was trimmed by 5 bases and J by 7 bases, leaving 15 bases between them. CDR1 MDHEN and CDR2 SYDVKM come from the germline V gene. CDR3 region: CASSPVTRQEQYF. The DNA of the CDR3 is TGTGCCAGCAGTCCGGTGACCAGACAGGAGCAGTACTTC.

This clonotype occurred a few times. The chain links TRBV20-1 to TRBJ2-6; 8 positions agree with TRBD1. This CDR3 spans 16 amino acids. Trimming took 7 bases from V and 0 from J; bases not matched to a gene: 8. Germline loops: CDR1 DFQATT, CDR2 SNEGSKA (reference sequence). The CDR3 region has the DNA TGCAGTGTCCCCGGGACAGGTATCTCTGGGGCCAACGTCCTGACTTTC. It specifies CSVPGTGISGANVLTF.

This clonotype was found a few times. The chain recombines TRBV4-3 with TRBJ2-1, with D perhaps being TRBD1 or TRBD2 (5 bases each). The CDR3 has 15 amino acids. The germline V gene has CDR1 LGHNA and CDR2 YSLEER. Trimming stripped 1 base from V and 2 bases from J, with 9 bases between. The CDR3 loop is CASSQGMGAYNEQFF. The CDR3 region has the DNA TGCGCCAGCAGCCAAGGGATGGGGGCCTACAATGAGCAGTTCTTC.

This clonotype has more than one count but fewer than ten. The gene calls are TRBV29-1 and TRBJ2-1, with D unclear. V dropped 7 bases and J dropped 7 bases, with 14 bases sitting between them. The CDR3 extends over 12 amino acids. CDR1 is SQVTM and CDR2 is ANQGSEA in the germline V gene. Here the CDR3 reads CSAFPLANEQFF. DNA for the CDR3: TGCAGCGCCTTCCCATTGGCGAATGAGCAGTTCTTC.

This clonotype was seen repeatedly, ten times or more. V and J are TRBV11-2 and TRBJ2-2; maybe TRBD1 (6 bases). CDR3 length: 18 residues. V dropped 0 bases and J dropped 3 bases, with 17 bases sitting between them. Per the germline V gene, CDR1 is SGHAT and CDR2 is FQNNGV. The CDR3 loop is CASSLEPGTQGYTGELFF. As DNA, the CDR3 is TGTGCCAGCAGCTTAGAACCCGGGACACAGGGTTACACCGGGGAGCTGTTTTTT.

The chain carries TRBV18 and TRBJ2-6; 9 positions match TRBD1. Germline lookup yields CDR1 KGHSH and CDR2 LQKENI. J was trimmed by 3 bases and V by 5 bases; bases with no gene match: 5. The CDR3 covers 16 residues. CDR3 residues: CASSTGTGYGANVLTF. In DNA form, the CDR3 reads TGTGCCAGCTCAACCGGGACAGGGTATGGGGCCAACGTCCTGACTTTC.

This clonotype appeared many times. The chain carries TRBV7-9 and TRBJ2-5, with D perhaps TRBD2 (6 bases). CDR1 and CDR2 from the germline V gene are SEHNR and FQNEAQ (reference sequence). CDR3 length: 14 amino acids. Trimming pared 0 bases from V and 3 bases from J, leaving 8 bases between. The CDR3 here is CASSLAASEETQYF. Written as DNA, the CDR3 is TGTGCCAGCAGCTTAGCGGCTAGCGAAGAGACCCAGTACTTC.

The rearrangement joins TRBV19 to TRBJ2-2, with a weak D call TRBD2 (7 bases). The germline CDR1 and CDR2 sequences are LNHDA and SQIVND (reference sequence). The CDR3 length is 15 residues. Between the trimmed V and J ends, which lost 6 bases and 4 bases, there was a span of 15 bases. The CDR3 sequence is CASSPPGGLTGELFF. The CDR3 DNA sequence: TGTGCCAGTAGCCCGCCGGGGGGCCTCACCGGGGAGCTGTTTTTT.

The rearrangement uses TRBV3-1 and TRBJ2-1; D is possibly TRBD2 (6 bases). Germline V gene sequence: CDR1 LGHDT, CDR2 YNNKEL (reference sequence). The CDR3 consists of 16 residues. Trimming cost V 1 base and J 3 bases, with 13 bases left between them. The CDR3 bases are TGTGCCAGCAGCCAAGGTGGCGGGGCCCTCTACAATGAGCAGTTCTTC. It translates to CASSQGGGALYNEQFF.

V and J are TRBV20-1 and TRBJ2-2; TRBD2 agrees at 8 bases. Trimming removed 5 bases from V and 4 bases from J; junction bases left unmatched: 3. Per the germline V gene, CDR1 is DFQATT and CDR2 is SNEGSKA (reference sequence). The CDR3 is made up of 13 amino acids. The CDR3 nucleotides read TGCAGTGCTGTAAGCGGGAGCACCGGGGAGCTGTTTTTT. Translation: CSAVSGSTGELFF.

V gene TRBV20-1 combines with J gene TRBJ2-1; either TRBD1 or TRBD2 may supply D (5 bases each). Deletions cut 5 bases from V and 8 bases from J, with 19 bases between. This CDR3 is 14 amino acids long. Germline-derived CDR1 and CDR2 are DFQATT and SNEGSKA (reference sequence). The CDR3 bases are TGCAGTGCTCGCCGGGACGCGGCACCCTATGAGCAGTTCTTC. Translation gives CSARRDAAPYEQFF.

The chain is built from TRBV6-5 and TRBJ2-1, with TRBD2 as a possible D gene (6 bases). The CDR3 is 15 amino acids. V was shortened by 5 bases and J by 3 bases, with 14 bases between the two germline ends. Germline CDR1 MNHEY, CDR2 SVGAGI. The CDR3 region is CASSLGSGYYNEQFF. The CDR3, as DNA: TGTGCCAGCAGTCTCGGGAGCGGCTACTACAATGAGCAGTTCTTC.

There are a few counts of this clonotype. CDR3 residues: CSARGTGPNQPQHF. The CDR3 DNA sequence: TGCAGTGCCAGGGGTACAGGACCTAATCAGCCCCAGCATTTT. The chain couples TRBV20-1 to TRBJ1-5; D might be TRBD1 (6 bases). CDR3 size: 14 residues. V lost 6 bases and J 4 bases, leaving 16 bases between the germline ends. The germline CDR1 and CDR2 sequences are DFQATT and SNEGSKA (reference sequence).

Only a few counts were recorded for this clonotype. The chain recombines TRBV7-3 with TRBJ2-5, with 8 positions matching TRBD2. The CDR3 runs to 15 residues. Losses at the gene ends were 8 bases for V and 4 bases for J; bases not matched to a gene: 12. Germline CDR1 and CDR2: SGHTA and FQGTGA. In DNA, the CDR3 is TGTGCCAGCCGCCCCAGCGGGAGTTTATTAGAGACCCAGTACTTC. Translation: CASRPSGSLLETQYF.

This clonotype was counted between two and nine times. The chain carries TRBV1 and TRBJ2-6; the D call in the table, TRBD1, was not verified against the DNA. TRBV1 is a documented pseudogene. The CDR3 has 14 amino acids. CDR3 sequence: CTTNPGSGANVLTF. The CDR3 region has the DNA TGCACCACAAACCCGGGATCTGGGGCCAACGTCCTGACTTTC.

The chain couples TRBV2 to TRBJ2-4; D gene ambiguous. The CDR3 is 14 amino acids. CDR1 is SNHLY and CDR2 is FYNNEI in the germline V gene. V was clipped by 4 bases and J by 0 bases, with 7 bases between them. The CDR3 region is CASSGPLAKNIQYF. The DNA for the CDR3 is TGTGCCAGCAGTGGCCCACTAGCCAAAAACATTCAGTACTTC.

The chain links TRBV29-1 to TRBJ2-3; TRBD2 is a possible D gene (7 bases). This CDR3 spans 14 amino acids. The germline CDR1 and CDR2 sequences are SQVTM and ANQGSEA. V was shortened by 8 bases and J by 1 base, with 16 bases between the two germline ends. Here the CDR3 DNA reads TGCAGCCCCAACCGGGGGGCTGGCACAGATACGCAGTATTTT. It yields the protein CSPNRGAGTDTQYF.

As for this clonotype: At one end, the junction sequence differs from germline, possibly due to a read error. J is TRBJ2-1 and V is TRBV29-1; D is perhaps TRBD2 (6 bases). Germline lookup yields CDR1 SQVTM and CDR2 ANQGSEA. This CDR3 spans 13 amino acids. DNA of the CDR3: TGCAGCGTTTGGGACTTCCTCTACAATGAGCAGCTCTTC. Its translation: CSVWDFLYNEQLF.

The V gene is TRBV12-3 or TRBV12-4, the J gene TRBJ2-5, with TRBD2 matching 7 bases. V trimming: 3 bases; J trimming: 4 bases; junction bases outside the gene matches: 8. CDR3 length equals 15 residues. As DNA, the CDR3 is TGTGCCAGCAGTTTTTCAGCTAGCGGCTCAGAGACCCAGTACTTC. Residues: CASSFSASGSETQYF.

The rearrangement links TRBV6-1 to TRBJ1-2; tentative D call: TRBD1 (5 bases). This CDR3 is built from 15 residues. Between the trimmed V and J ends, which lost 0 bases and 2 bases, there was a span of 10 bases. Germline loops: CDR1 MNHNS, CDR2 SASEGT. The CDR3 coding sequence is TGTGCCAGCAGTGAAGCGTTCGGGGGAAACTATGGCTACACCTTC. It yields the protein CASSEAFGGNYGYTF.

This clonotype showed up many times. The chain links TRBV7-9 to TRBJ1-4; 8 nucleotides line up with TRBD1. V shed 1 base and J 5 bases; nucleotides not matched to a gene: 3. Germline V gene lookup returns CDR1 SEHNR and CDR2 FQNEAQ (reference sequence). CDR3 length: 15 amino acids. The CDR3 region is CASSLDWTGNEKLFF. DNA for the CDR3: TGTGCCAGCAGCTTAGATTGGACAGGGAATGAAAAACTGTTTTTT.

The chain combines TRBV7-9 with TRBJ2-5; D not certain. The DNA matches TRBJ2-1 better at its end, which makes the J call doubtful. This CDR3 is 13 amino acids long. CDR1 and CDR2 (germline): SEHNR, FQNEAQ (reference sequence). Here the CDR3 reads CASSLGWDNEQFF. CDR3 nucleotide sequence: TGTGCCAGCAGCTTAGGGTGGGACAATGAGCAGTTCTTC.

This clonotype came up many times. The V gene is TRBV28, the J gene TRBJ2-5; maybe TRBD1 (5 bases). The last part of the DNA fits TRBJ2-7 better; the J call may be wrong. The CDR3 spans 14 residues. Germline CDR1 and CDR2: MDHEN and SYDVKM. For the CDR3, the DNA is TGTGCCAGCAGCTTACCTACAGGAGCGTACGAGCAGTACTTC. Translated: CASSLPTGAYEQYF.

The chain joins TRBV15 to TRBJ2-7; a weak D match, TRBD2 (5 bases). The J call may be incorrect, as the DNA end agrees better with TRBJ2-1. Germline CDR1 and CDR2: LNHNV and YYDKDF (reference sequence). There are 14 residues in the CDR3. The CDR3 spells CATSRSISANEQFF. The CDR3 nucleotides are TGTGCCACCAGCAGATCAATTAGCGCCAATGAGCAGTTCTTC.

The rearrangement links TRBV11-2 to TRBJ2-1, with D perhaps matching TRBD2 (6 bases). Trimming left V 3 bases short and J 4 bases short, with 22 bases between. Germline V gene data show CDR1 as SGHAT and CDR2 as FQNNGV. This CDR3 is built from 18 residues. CDR3 nucleotides: TGTGCCAGCAGCTTCGACCCGGGACTCGGAACCCTTTACAATGAGCAGTTCTTC. Protein product: CASSFDPGLGTLYNEQFF.